This T cell receptor (beta chain) came from a study of regulatory T cells in long-lasting Graves disease. The study's findings and limits: Persistent Graves' cases showed lower TCR diversity than newly diagnosed cases.

Time point denoted: newly diagnosed GD, antithyroid drugs for less than 3 months. The authors made the TCR library using RNA they extracted from PBMCs. This clonotype showed up many times. Its antigen is unknown. Assembly of TCR beta libraries relied on iRepertoire HTBI primers together with Arm-PCR of CDR3 regions. One entry per CDR3 protein results from TCRdb running MiXCR on the multiplex PCR reads. The top ten clones hold around 20% of a sample with roughly 220,000 distinct CDR3 sequences, around 19% of them seen once. Source: peripheral blood mononuclear cells (PBMCs), taken at new diagnosis, from a patient treated with antithyroid drugs. This clonotype was obtained from a female donor with Graves disease.

The CDR3 sequence is CSAGQGLNVGYTF. As DNA, the CDR3 is TGCAGTGCGGGACAGGGTTTGAATGTTGGCTACACCTTC. V gene TRBV20-1 combines with J gene TRBJ1-2, with 9 bases aligning to TRBD1. Losses at the gene ends were 6 bases for V and 7 bases for J; bases not matched to a gene: 9. This CDR3 region has 13 residues. Germline lookup yields CDR1 DFQATT and CDR2 SNEGSKA (reference sequence).